This T cell receptor beta chain emerged from a study of blood T cell repertoires in COVID-19. This clone came up once. V lost 0 bases and J 2 bases, leaving 12 bases between the germline ends. CDR1 and CDR2 from the germline V gene are SGHAT and FQDESV (reference sequence). This CDR3 is 16 amino acids long. Assay used: immunoSEQ multiplex PCR; TCRdb lists only in-frame clones, some missing. The profile shows approximately 180,000 clones, about 91% of them singletons. J is TRBJ2-3 and V is TRBV11-1, with D perhaps TRBD2 (5 bases). The sequence came from a woman aged 40-49 years with acute COVID-19. The material sequenced was PBMCs or T cells enriched from blood (not recorded which). The CDR3: CASSLAQSGSTDTQYF. The CDR3 DNA sequence: TGTGCCAGCAGCTTAGCCCAAAGCGGATCCACAGATACGCAGTATTTT.